Shown below are 17 T cell receptor beta chains from a single sample sequenced in a study of blood T cell repertoires in COVID-19. TCRdb's table, derived via immunoSEQ multiplex PCR, lists solely in-frame clones and lacks some. This sample yields approximately 120,000 clones, of which roughly 85% are seen a single time; about 6.9% belongs to the top ten. The specimen sequenced was peripheral blood. The receptors come from a man older than 75 with active or convalescent COVID-19.

Comment on this clone: The junction departs from the called germline gene at one end, perhaps through a read error. The same CDR3 can be traced to other DNA sequences in this sample. V usage is TRBV5-1 and J usage is TRBJ2-1; 10 bases agree with TRBD1. CDR1 is SGHRS, CDR2 YFSETQ, per germline. The CDR3 sequence is 15 residues long. The CDR3 DNA sequence: TGCGCCAGTAGCTTGGGACAGGGGTATGTCAATGAGCAGTTCTTC. This encodes CASSLGQGYVNEQFF.

The chain carries TRBV13 and TRBJ1-3; TRBD1 agrees at 7 bases. The CDR3 is 14 residues long. The V segment lost 5 bases and the J segment 3 bases; nucleotides outside the gene matches: 4. CDR1 and CDR2 from the germline V gene are PRHDT and FYEKMQ (reference sequence). The CDR3 loop is CASSPDRVGNTIYF. The CDR3 DNA follows: TGTGCCAGCAGCCCCGACAGGGTTGGAAACACCATATATTTT.

The CDR3 nucleotides are TGTGCCAGCAGCCGTAGCGGGAGAAACACCGGGGAGCTGTTTTTT. As protein: CASSRSGRNTGELFF. The genes are TRBV6-5 and TRBJ2-2, with 9 bases lining up with TRBD2. The V and J ends lost 6 bases and 2 bases, in that order; junction bases with no gene match: 4. Germline V gene lookup returns CDR1 MNHEY and CDR2 SVGAGI. The CDR3 is made up of 15 amino acids.

J is TRBJ2-7 and V is TRBV30; 10 bases are shared with TRBD1. Trimming took 4 bases from V and 5 from J; bases not matched to a gene: 5. Germline CDR1 reads GTSNPN; CDR2 reads SVGIG (reference sequence). The CDR3 has 13 residues. CDR3 coding DNA: TGTGCCTGGAATAGGGACAGGGGAAACGAGCAGTACTTC. Translated: CAWNRDRGNEQYF. The full variable domain, its missing parts supplied by reference TRBV30 and TRBJ2-7, is SQTIHQWPATLVQPVGSPLSLECTVEGTSNPNLYWYRQAAGRGLQLLFYSVGIGQISSEVPQNLSASRPQDRQFILSSKKLLLSDSGFYLCAWNRDRGNEQYFGPGTRLTVT.

The chain links TRBV3-1 (or the pseudogene TRBV3-2) to TRBJ2-7; D is unclear. This CDR3 region has 16 residues. Germline assignment: CDR1 LGHDT and CDR2 YNNKEL (reference sequence). V dropped 0 bases and J dropped 6 bases, with 18 bases sitting between them. The CDR3 protein is CASSQDIRARPGEQYF. The DNA for the CDR3 is TGTGCCAGCAGCCAAGATATTCGTGCGAGACCGGGCGAGCAGTACTTC.

In nucleotides, the CDR3 is TGTGCCAGCAGTTACGGAGTCGGCTTCTACGAGCAGTACTTC. Amino acid sequence: CASSYGVGFYEQYF. This chain connects TRBV6-2 or TRBV6-3 to TRBJ2-7; unclear D gene. Trimming removed 2 bases at V and 3 bases at J, with 11 bases between. Germline V gene data show CDR1 as MNHEY and CDR2 as SVGEGT. This CDR3 is built from 14 residues.

V usage is TRBV2 and J usage is TRBJ2-3, with TRBD1 as a possible D gene (6 bases). V was shortened by 2 bases and J by 0 bases, with 12 bases between the two germline ends. The CDR3 has 16 amino acids. CDR1 SNHLY and CDR2 FYNNEI come from the germline V gene. For the CDR3, the DNA is TGTGCCAGCAGTGAAAACAGGGCGTTAAGCACAGATACGCAGTATTTT. Encoded protein: CASSENRALSTDTQYF.

This sequence joins TRBV5-1 and TRBJ1-4; D may be TRBD1 (6 bases). The CDR3 has 13 amino acids. V was trimmed by 3 bases and J by 8 bases, leaving 11 bases between them. Germline V gene lookup returns CDR1 SGHRS and CDR2 YFSETQ. CDR3 residues: CASSSGVNEKLFF. CDR3 sequence (DNA): TGCGCCAGCAGCTCAGGGGTGAACGAAAAACTGTTTTTT.

This clone was counted between two and nine times. The genes are TRBV19 and TRBJ2-2; D may be TRBD2 (5 bases). CDR1 and CDR2 (germline): LNHDA, SQIVND (reference sequence). The CDR3 runs 13 residues. Trimming pared 5 bases from V and 7 bases from J, leaving 11 bases between. CDR3 nucleotides: TGTGCCAGTAGTTTCCAGAGGGACGGGGAGCTGTTTTTT. It translates to CASSFQRDGELFF.

This chain links TRBV7-2 with TRBJ2-7, with D unclear. The CDR3 spans 13 residues. Germline-derived CDR1 and CDR2 are SGHTA and FQGNSA. V was trimmed by 0 bases and J by 2 bases, leaving 5 bases between them. Written as DNA, the CDR3 is TGTGCCAGCAGCTTAGCGGCTGCCTACGAGCAGTACTTC. Translation gives CASSLAAAYEQYF. The full variable domain, completed using reference TRBV7-2 and TRBJ2-7, is GAGVSQSPSNKVTEKGKDVELRCDPISGHTALYWYRQSLGQGLEFLIYFQGNSAPDKSGLPSDRFSAERTGGSVSTLTIQRTQQEDSAVYLCASSLAAAYEQYFGPGTRLTVT.

V gene TRBV28 combines with J gene TRBJ1-5; 9 nucleotides agree with TRBD1. Germline loops: CDR1 MDHEN, CDR2 SYDVKM. There are 18 residues in the CDR3. Trimming removed 6 bases from V and 3 bases from J; junction bases left unmatched: 15. The CDR3 sequence is CASRSQGANRPVNQPQHF. CDR3 DNA: TGTGCCAGCAGATCACAGGGGGCGAATCGACCCGTCAATCAGCCCCAGCATTTT.

The chain links TRBV19 to TRBJ1-4; the D gene is possibly TRBD1 (5 bases). Germline CDR1 and CDR2: LNHDA and SQIVND (reference sequence). The CDR3 has 15 residues. V was trimmed by 6 bases and J by 5 bases, leaving 16 bases between them. The CDR3 DNA reads TGTGCCAGTAGAAAGGGGCCCCACGTGAATGAAAAACTGTTTTTT. Translation: CASRKGPHVNEKLFF.

This clone was detected once. The gene calls are TRBV5-4 and TRBJ2-1, with D perhaps TRBD2 (6 bases). The V end was cut by 2 bases, the J end by 2 bases, with 11 bases between. Germline lookup yields CDR1 SGHNT and CDR2 YYREEE (reference sequence). This CDR3 has 15 residues. CDR3 bases: TGTGCCAGCAGCTTCGGGGGAGTGCCCTACAATGAGCAGTTCTTC. It is translated as CASSFGGVPYNEQFF. Based on the CDR3 plus reference TRBV5-4 and TRBJ2-1, the full variable domain is ETGVTQSPTHLIKTRGQQVTLRCSSQSGHNTVSWYQQALGQGPQFIFQYYREEENGRGNFPPRFSGLQFPNYSSELNVNALELDDSALYLCASSFGGVPYNEQFFGPGTRLTVL.

J is TRBJ2-5 and V is TRBV6-2 or TRBV6-3; 7 bases line up with TRBD1. Per germline, CDR1 MNHEY and CDR2 SVGEGT. The length of the CDR3 is 11 residues. The J segment lost 9 bases and the V segment lost 2 bases, leaving 0 bases of the junction unmatched. The CDR3 protein is CASSYDRAQYF. CDR3 sequence (DNA): TGTGCCAGCAGTTACGACAGGGCCCAGTACTTC.

The rearrangement joins TRBV4-1 to TRBJ2-1, with TRBD2 matching over 8 bases. Germline loops: CDR1 MGHRA, CDR2 YSYEKL. The CDR3 is 16 residues long. The J segment lost 2 bases and the V segment lost 3 bases, leaving 6 bases of the junction unmatched. CDR3 in amino acids: CASSQDSGNTYNEQFF. As DNA, the CDR3 is TGCGCCAGCAGCCAGGATAGCGGGAACACCTACAATGAGCAGTTCTTC.

This clone was counted only a few times. The rearrangement links TRBV4-3 to TRBJ2-2; 12 bases are a match to TRBD2. The CDR3 spans 18 residues. The germline gives CDR1 LGHNA, CDR2 YSLEER. Losses at the gene ends were 0 bases for V and 3 bases for J; bases not matched to a gene: 5. This CDR3 reads CASSQELTSGSYTGELFF. The CDR3, as DNA: TGCGCCAGCAGCCAAGAATTGACTAGCGGGAGTTACACCGGGGAGCTGTTTTTT.

This chain links TRBV19 with TRBJ2-1, with 8 bases fitting TRBD1. There are 13 residues in the CDR3. The V gene end was trimmed by 7 bases and the J gene end by 8 bases; junction bases not matched to a gene: 7. The germline V gene has CDR1 LNHDA and CDR2 SQIVND (reference sequence). The CDR3 is CASKDRGPDEQFF. CDR3 DNA sequence: TGTGCCAGTAAAGACAGGGGTCCGGATGAGCAGTTCTTC.